This entry lists 5 T cell receptor beta chains sequenced from one sample in a study of cytomegalovirus exposure and HLA in healthy donors. PCR used 60 Vbeta primers and 13 Jbeta primers. TCRdb's copy holds only in-frame clones and misses some; the assay was immunoSEQ multiplex PCR. The sample totals fewer than 250,000 clones. Specimen: PBMCs. These receptors all stem from a young woman in good health and CMV-seropositive.

The rearrangement links TRBV18 to TRBJ1-2, with TRBD1 identical over 7 bases. CDR3 size: 16 residues. Germline CDR1 and CDR2: KGHSH and LQKENI. V gave up 4 bases and J gave up 4 bases; unmatched junction bases: 12. Written as DNA, the CDR3 is TGTGCCAGCTCACTCACCAGCGACAGGGAGCGCTATGGCTACACCTTC. Residues: CASSLTSDRERYGYTF.

The chain uses TRBV19 and TRBJ2-2, with D maybe TRBD2 (6 bases). V was clipped by 3 bases and J by 4 bases, with 9 bases between them. This CDR3 region has 14 residues. Germline V lookup: CDR1 LNHDA, CDR2 SQIVND (reference sequence). The CDR3 sequence: CASSMIGGTGELFF. The DNA of the CDR3 is TGTGCCAGTAGTATGATCGGGGGCACCGGGGAGCTGTTTTTT.

This chain links TRBV7-9 with TRBJ2-1; 12 bases agree with TRBD2. This CDR3 is 15 amino acids long. Germline CDR1 reads SEHNR; CDR2 reads FQNEAQ (reference sequence). J gave up 8 bases and V 6 bases, and 8 bases lay outside the gene matches. The CDR3: CASSWTSGKGYEQFF. The CDR3 DNA reads as TGTGCCAGCAGTTGGACTAGCGGGAAAGGGTATGAGCAGTTCTTC.

Remarks on this clone: The sample carries other DNA sequences with the same CDR3. The rearrangement links TRBV29-1 to TRBJ1-2; D is unclear. Germline CDR1 and CDR2: SQVTM and ANQGSEA. V was pared by 7 bases and J by 4 bases, with 19 bases between. CDR3 length equals 14 residues. The CDR3 spells CSAGSEASLYGYTF. In DNA, the CDR3 is TGCAGCGCCGGATCAGAGGCGTCCCTCTATGGCTACACCTTC.

J is TRBJ1-5 and V is TRBV4-1, with unresolved D. V lost 1 base, J lost 5 bases, and 6 bases lay in between. Germline V gives CDR1 MGHRA, CDR2 YSYEKL. The CDR3 is 13 residues long. CDR3 amino acids: CASSQARDQPQHF. The CDR3 DNA is TGCGCCAGCAGCCAAGCAAGAGATCAGCCCCAGCATTTT.